This T cell receptor (beta chain) appears in the sequencing data of a study of radiation and T cells in renal cell carcinoma. Overall study results and limits: Top tumor clonotypes rose in blood 2 weeks post-radiation, then contracted.

Using immunoSEQ multiplex PCR, the repertoire was profiled, and TCRdb retains in-frame clones only, with some absent. The table includes 150,000 or so clones, roughly nine tenths detected once. Comments on this clone: The antigen is not known.

Documented time point: baseline pretreatment blood. The treatment was: 15 Gy SBRT to primary tumor, nephrectomy 4 weeks later. V gave up 5 bases and J gave up 0 bases, with 5 bases separating them. This CDR3 spans 13 amino acids. From germline, CDR1 is MRHNA and CDR2 SNTAGT. The chain carries TRBV6-4 and TRBJ1-5, with unresolved D. The TCR comes from a woman aged 70-85 years with renal cell carcinoma. Sequencing used blood, obtained from a patient whose treatment included radiotherapy and nephrectomy. CDR3 region: CASSSYSNQPQHF. CDR3 in DNA: TGTGCCAGCAGTAGCTATAGCAATCAGCCCCAGCATTTT.